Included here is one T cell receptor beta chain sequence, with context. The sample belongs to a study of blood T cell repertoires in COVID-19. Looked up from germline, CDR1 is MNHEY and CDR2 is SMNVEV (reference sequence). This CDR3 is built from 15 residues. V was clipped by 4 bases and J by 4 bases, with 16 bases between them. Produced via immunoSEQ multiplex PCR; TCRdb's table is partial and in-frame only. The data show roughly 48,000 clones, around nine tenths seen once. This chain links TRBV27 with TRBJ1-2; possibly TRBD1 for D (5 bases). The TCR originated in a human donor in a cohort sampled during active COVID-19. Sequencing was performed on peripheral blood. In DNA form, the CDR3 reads TGTGCCAGCAGTTCGGGGGAGACATGGAGCTATGGCTACACCTTC. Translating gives CASSSGETWSYGYTF.